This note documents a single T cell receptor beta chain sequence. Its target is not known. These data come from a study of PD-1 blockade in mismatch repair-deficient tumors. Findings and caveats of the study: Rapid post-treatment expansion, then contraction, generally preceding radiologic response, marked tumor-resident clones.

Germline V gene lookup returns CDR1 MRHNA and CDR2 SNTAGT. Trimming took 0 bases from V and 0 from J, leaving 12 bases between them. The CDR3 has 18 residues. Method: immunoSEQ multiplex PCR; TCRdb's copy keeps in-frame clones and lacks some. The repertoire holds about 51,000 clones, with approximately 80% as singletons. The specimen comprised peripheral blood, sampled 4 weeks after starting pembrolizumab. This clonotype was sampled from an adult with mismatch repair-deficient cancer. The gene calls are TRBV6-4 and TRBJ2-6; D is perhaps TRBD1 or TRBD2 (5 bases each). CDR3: CASSDSMGVPSGANVLTF. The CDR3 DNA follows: TGTGCCAGCAGTGACTCGATGGGGGTCCCCTCTGGGGCCAACGTCCTGACTTTC.